This T cell receptor (beta chain) originates from a study of a mutant IDH1 vaccine in newly diagnosed glioma. Profiling relied on immunoSEQ multiplex PCR, and the TCRdb table lists in-frame clones only, not all of them. Of about 26,000 clones in the sample, more than 60% were seen once. Stated time point: week 5, during vaccination. Every single dose of the vaccine, 300 ug of mutant IDH1 20-mer peptide, came with topical imiquimod. Note on this clone: The antigen is unknown.

The source was PBMCs, collected from a glioma patient whose treatment included an IDH1 peptide vaccine. This TCR was sampled from a man between 35 and 55 years old with glioma. Some clones in this sample may be carry-over from other donors' samples.

CDR3 region: CSAMQGLEAQYF. The CDR3 DNA is TGCAGCGCCATGCAGGGCCTGGAGGCCCAGTACTTC. The chain uses TRBV29-1 and TRBJ2-5, with D possibly being TRBD1 or TRBD2 (5 bases each). The V gene lost 7 bases and the J gene lost 9 bases, with 18 bases spanning the gap. Per germline, CDR1 SQVTM and CDR2 ANQGSEA. This CDR3 is 12 amino acids long.